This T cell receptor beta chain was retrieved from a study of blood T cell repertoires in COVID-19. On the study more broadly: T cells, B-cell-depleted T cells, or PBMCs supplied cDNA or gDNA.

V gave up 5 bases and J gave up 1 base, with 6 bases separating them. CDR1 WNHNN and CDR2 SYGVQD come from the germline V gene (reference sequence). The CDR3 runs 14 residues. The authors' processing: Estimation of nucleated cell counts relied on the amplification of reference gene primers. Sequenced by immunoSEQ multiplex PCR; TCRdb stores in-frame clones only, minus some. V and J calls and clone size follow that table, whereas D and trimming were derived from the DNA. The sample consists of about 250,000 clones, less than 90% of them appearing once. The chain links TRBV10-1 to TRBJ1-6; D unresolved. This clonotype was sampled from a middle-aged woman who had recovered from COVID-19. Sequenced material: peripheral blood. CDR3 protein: CASSRGSYNSPLHF. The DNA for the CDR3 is TGCGCCAGCAGTCGGGGATCCTATAATTCACCCCTCCACTTT.